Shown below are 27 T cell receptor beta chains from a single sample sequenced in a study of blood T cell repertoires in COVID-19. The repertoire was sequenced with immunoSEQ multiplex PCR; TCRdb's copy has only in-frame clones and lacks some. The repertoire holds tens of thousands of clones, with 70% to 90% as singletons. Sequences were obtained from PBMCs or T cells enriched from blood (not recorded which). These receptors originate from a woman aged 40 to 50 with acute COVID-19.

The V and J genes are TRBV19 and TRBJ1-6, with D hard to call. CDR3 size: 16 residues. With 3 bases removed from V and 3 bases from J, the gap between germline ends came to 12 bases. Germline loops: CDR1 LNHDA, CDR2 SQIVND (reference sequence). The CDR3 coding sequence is TGTGCCAGTAGTATTGCGACAACCATCTATAATTCACCCCTCCACTTT. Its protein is CASSIATTIYNSPLHF.

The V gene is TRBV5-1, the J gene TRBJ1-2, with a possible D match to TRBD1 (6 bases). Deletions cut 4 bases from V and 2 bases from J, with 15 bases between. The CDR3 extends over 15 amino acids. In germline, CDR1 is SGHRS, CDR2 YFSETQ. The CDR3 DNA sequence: TGCGCCAGCAGCGTCGGGACACCCTCAAACTATGGCTACACCTTC. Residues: CASSVGTPSNYGYTF. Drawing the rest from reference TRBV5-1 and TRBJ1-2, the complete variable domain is KAGVTQTPRYLIKTRGQQVTLSCSPISGHRSVSWYQQTPGQGLQFLFEYFSETQRNKGNFPGRFSGRQFSNSRSEMNVSTLELGDSALYLCASSVGTPSNYGYTFGSGTRLTVV.

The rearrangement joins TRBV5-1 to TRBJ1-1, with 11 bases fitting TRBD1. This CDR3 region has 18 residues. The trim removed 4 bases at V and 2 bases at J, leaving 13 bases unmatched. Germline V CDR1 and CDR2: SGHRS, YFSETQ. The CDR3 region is CASSNPGQGVLLNTEAFF. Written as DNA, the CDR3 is TGCGCCAGCAGCAACCCGGGACAGGGGGTACTATTAAACACTGAAGCTTTCTTT. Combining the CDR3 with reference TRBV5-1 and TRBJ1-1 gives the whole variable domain KAGVTQTPRYLIKTRGQQVTLSCSPISGHRSVSWYQQTPGQGLQFLFEYFSETQRNKGNFPGRFSGRQFSNSRSEMNVSTLELGDSALYLCASSNPGQGVLLNTEAFFGQGTRLTVV.

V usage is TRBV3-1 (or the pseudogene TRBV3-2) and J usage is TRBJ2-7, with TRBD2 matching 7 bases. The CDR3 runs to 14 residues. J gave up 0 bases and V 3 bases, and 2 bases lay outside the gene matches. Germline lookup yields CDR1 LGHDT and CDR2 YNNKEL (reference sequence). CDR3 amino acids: CASSHRDYSYEQYF. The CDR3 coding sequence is TGTGCCAGCAGCCATCGGGACTACTCCTACGAGCAGTACTTC.

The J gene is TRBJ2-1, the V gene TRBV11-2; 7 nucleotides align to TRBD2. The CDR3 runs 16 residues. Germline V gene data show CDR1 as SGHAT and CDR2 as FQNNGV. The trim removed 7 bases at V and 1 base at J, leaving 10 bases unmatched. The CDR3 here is CASTRAGLGSYNEQFF. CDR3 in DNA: TGTGCCAGCACCAGAGCGGGACTCGGTTCCTACAATGAGCAGTTCTTC.

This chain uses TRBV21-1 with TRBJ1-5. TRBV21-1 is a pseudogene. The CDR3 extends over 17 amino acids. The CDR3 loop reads CAGRNLPRRGGDQPQHF. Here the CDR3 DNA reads TGTGCCGGTCGAAACCTACCCCGGCGAGGAGGCGACCAGCCCCAGCATTTT.

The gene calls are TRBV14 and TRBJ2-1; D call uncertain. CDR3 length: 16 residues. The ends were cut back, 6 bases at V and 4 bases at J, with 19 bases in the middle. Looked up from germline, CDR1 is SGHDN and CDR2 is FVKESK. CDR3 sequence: CASSRGEVGPYNEQFF. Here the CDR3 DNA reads TGTGCCAGCAGTAGAGGAGAAGTCGGTCCTTACAATGAGCAGTTCTTC.

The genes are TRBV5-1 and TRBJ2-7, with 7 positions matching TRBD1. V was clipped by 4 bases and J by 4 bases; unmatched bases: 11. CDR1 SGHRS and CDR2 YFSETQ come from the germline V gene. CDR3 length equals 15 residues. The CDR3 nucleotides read TGCGCCAGCAGCAGACCGGGACAGCCAGATTACGAGCAGTACGTC. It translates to CASSRPGQPDYEQYV.

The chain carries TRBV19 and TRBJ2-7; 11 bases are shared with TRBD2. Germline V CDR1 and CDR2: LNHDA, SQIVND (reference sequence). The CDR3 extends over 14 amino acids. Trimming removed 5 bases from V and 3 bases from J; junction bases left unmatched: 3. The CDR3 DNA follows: TGTGCCAGTAGTGAACTAGCGGGAGACTACGAGCAGTACTTC. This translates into CASSELAGDYEQYF.

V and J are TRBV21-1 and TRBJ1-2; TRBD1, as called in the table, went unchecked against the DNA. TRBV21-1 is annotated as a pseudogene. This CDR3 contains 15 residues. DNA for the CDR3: TGTGCCAGCAGCAAAGAACAGACAGCAAACTATGGCTACACCTTC. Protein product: CASSKEQTANYGYTF.

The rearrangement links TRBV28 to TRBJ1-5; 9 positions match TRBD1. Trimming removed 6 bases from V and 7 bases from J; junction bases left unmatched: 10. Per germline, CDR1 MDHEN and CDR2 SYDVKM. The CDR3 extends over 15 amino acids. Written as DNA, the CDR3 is TGTGCCAGCAGGTCTAGACAGGGGGATCGACAGCCCCAGCATTTT. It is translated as CASRSRQGDRQPQHF.

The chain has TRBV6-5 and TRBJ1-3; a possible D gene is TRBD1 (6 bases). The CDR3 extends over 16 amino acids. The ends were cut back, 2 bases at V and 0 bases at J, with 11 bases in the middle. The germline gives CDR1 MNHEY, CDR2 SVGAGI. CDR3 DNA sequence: TGTGCCAGCAGTTACCAGGGGTTTATCTCTGGAAACACCATATATTTT. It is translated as CASSYQGFISGNTIYF.

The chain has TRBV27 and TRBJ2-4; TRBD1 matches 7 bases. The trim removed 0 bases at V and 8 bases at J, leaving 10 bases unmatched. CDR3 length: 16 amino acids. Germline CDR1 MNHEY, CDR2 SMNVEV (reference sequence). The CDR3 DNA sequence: TGTGCCAGCAGTTTATCGATTGGGACAGAGCTAGACATTCAGTACTTC. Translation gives CASSLSIGTELDIQYF.

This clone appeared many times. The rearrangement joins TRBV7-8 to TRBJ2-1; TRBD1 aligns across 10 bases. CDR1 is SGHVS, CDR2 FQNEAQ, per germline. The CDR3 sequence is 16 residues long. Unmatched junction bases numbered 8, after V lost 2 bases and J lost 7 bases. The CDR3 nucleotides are TGTGCCAGCAGCTTATGGGCCTCGGGACAGGGGAATGAGCAGTTCTTC. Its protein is CASSLWASGQGNEQFF.

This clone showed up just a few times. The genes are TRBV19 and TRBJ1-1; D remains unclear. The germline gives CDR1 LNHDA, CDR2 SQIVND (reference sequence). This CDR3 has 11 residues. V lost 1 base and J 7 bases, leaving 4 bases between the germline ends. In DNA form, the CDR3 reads TGTGCCAGTAGTATAGCCGTTGAAGCTTTCTTT. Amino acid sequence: CASSIAVEAFF.

CDR3 protein: CASSREGSQPQHF. CDR3 DNA sequence: TGCGCCAGCAGCCGGGAGGGGAGTCAGCCCCAGCATTTT. The V and J genes are TRBV5-1 and TRBJ1-5; possible D gene TRBD1, 5 bases. The CDR3 extends over 13 amino acids. Germline V gives CDR1 SGHRS, CDR2 YFSETQ. V lost 4 bases and J 6 bases, leaving 11 bases between the germline ends.

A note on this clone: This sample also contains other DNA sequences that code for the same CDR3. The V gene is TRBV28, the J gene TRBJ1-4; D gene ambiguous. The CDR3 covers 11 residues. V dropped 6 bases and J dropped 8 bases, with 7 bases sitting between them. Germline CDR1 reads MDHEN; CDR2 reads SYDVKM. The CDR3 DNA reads TGTGCCAGCAGGTCCGGGGAAAAACTGTTTTTT. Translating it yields CASRSGEKLFF.

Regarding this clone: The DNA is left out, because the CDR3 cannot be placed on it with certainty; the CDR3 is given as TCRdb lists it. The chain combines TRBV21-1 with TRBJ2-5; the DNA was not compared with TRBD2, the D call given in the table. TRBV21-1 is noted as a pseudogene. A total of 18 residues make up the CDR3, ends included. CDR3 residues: CASSKWASGSTVWETQYF.

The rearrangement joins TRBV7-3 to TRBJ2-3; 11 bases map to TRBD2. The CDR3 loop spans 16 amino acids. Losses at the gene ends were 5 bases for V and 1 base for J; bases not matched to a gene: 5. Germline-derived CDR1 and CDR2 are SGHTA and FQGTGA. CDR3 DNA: TGTGCCAGCAGCCCCCGGGGACTAGCGGGCACAGATACGCAGTATTTT. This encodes CASSPRGLAGTDTQYF. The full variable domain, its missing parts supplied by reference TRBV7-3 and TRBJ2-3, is GAGVSQTPSNKVTEKGKYVELRCDPISGHTALYWYRQSLGQGPEFLIYFQGTGAADDSGLPNDRFFAVRPEGSVSTLKIQRTERGDSAVYLCASSPRGLAGTDTQYFGPGTRLTVL.

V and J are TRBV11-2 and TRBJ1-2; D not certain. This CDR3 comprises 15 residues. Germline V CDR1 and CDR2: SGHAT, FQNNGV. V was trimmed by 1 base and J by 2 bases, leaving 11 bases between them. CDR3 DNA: TGTGCCAGCAGCTTAGGTGCCAGTCCCAACTATGGCTACACCTTC. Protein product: CASSLGASPNYGYTF.

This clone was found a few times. CDR3 nucleotide sequence: TGTGCCAGCAGCCTGACAGGGGGCGGCGAGCAGTACTTC. As protein: CASSLTGGGEQYF. The rearrangement uses TRBV6-2 or TRBV6-3 and TRBJ2-7, with 10 bases lining up with TRBD1. CDR1 and CDR2 from the germline V gene are MNHEY and SVGEGT. The junction had 5 bases not matched to a gene; V was cut back by 6 bases and J by 6 bases. This CDR3 has 13 amino acids.

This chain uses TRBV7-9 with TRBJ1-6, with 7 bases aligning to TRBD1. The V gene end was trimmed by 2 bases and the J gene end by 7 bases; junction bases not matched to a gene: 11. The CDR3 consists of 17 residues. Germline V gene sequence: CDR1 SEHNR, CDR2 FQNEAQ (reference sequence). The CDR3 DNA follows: TGTGCCAGCAGCTTACCCCCACAGGGGTGGTCAAATTCACCCCTCCACTTT. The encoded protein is CASSLPPQGWSNSPLHF.

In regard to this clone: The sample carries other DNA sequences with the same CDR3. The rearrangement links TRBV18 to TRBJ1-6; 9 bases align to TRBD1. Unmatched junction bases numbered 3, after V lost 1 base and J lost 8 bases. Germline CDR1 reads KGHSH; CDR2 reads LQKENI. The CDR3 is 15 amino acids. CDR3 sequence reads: CASSPRTGEDSPLHF. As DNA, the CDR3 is TGTGCCAGCTCACCACGGACAGGGGAGGATTCACCCCTCCACTTT.

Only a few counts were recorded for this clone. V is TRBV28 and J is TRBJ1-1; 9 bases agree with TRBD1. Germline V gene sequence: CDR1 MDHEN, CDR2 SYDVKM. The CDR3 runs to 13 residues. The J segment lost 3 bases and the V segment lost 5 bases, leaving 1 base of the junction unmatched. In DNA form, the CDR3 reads TGTGCCAGCAGTGGGACAGGGTACACTGAAGCTTTCTTT. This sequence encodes CASSGTGYTEAFF. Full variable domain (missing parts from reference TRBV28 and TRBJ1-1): DVKVTQSSRYLVKRTGEKVFLECVQDMDHENMFWYRQDPGLGLRLIYFSYDVKMKEKGDIPEGYSVSREKKERFSLILESASTNQTSMYLCASSGTGYTEAFFGQGTRLTVV.

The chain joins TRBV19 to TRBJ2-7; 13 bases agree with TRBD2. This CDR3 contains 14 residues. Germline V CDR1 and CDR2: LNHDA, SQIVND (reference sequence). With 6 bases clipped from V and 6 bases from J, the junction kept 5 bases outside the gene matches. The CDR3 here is CASRGLAGDGEQYF. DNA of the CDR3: TGTGCCAGTAGAGGACTAGCGGGAGACGGCGAGCAGTACTTC.

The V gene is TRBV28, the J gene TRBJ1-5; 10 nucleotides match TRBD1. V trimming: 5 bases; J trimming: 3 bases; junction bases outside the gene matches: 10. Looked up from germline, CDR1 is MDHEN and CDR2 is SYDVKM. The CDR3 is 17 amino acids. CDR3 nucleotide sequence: TGTGCCAGCAGTCCCCGGACAGGGGGGGCTAACAATCAGCCCCAGCATTTT. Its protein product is CASSPRTGGANNQPQHF.

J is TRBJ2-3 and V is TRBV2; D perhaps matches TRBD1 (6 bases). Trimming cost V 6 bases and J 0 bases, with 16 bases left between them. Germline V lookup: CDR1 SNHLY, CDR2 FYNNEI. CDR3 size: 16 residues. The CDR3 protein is CASRATTGGSTDTQYF. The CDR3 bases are TGTGCCAGCAGGGCTACGACAGGCGGGAGCACAGATACGCAGTATTTT.